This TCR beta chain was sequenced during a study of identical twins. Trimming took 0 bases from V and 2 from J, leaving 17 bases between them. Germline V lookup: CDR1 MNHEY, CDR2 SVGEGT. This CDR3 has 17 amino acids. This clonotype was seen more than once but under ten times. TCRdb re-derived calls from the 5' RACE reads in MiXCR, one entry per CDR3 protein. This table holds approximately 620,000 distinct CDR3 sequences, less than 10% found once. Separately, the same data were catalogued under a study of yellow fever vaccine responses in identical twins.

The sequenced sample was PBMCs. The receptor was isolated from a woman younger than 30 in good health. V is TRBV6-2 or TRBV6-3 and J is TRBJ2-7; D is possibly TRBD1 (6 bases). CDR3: CASSYSTRDNEAYEQYF. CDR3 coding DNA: TGTGCCAGCAGTTACTCGACCCGGGACAACGAAGCCTACGAGCAGTACTTC.